Below are 6 T cell receptor beta chains sequenced from a single sample in a study of blood T cell repertoires in COVID-19. TCRdb's table, derived via immunoSEQ multiplex PCR, lists solely in-frame clones and lacks some. The data hold under 250,000 clones, with approximately 89% observed a single time. The sample consisted of PBMCs or T cells enriched from blood (not recorded which). The receptor source for this set is a young woman who had been exposed to COVID-19.

The CDR3 region is CASSGTSGTNEQFF. The CDR3 region has the DNA TGTGCCAGCAGTGGGACTAGCGGGACCAATGAGCAGTTCTTC. The chain employs TRBV28 and TRBJ2-1, with 13 positions matching TRBD2. The CDR3 has 14 amino acids. The germline CDR1 and CDR2 sequences are MDHEN and SYDVKM. The junction had 1 base not matched to a gene; V was cut back by 5 bases and J by 6 bases.

With regard to this clone: Different DNA sequences within this sample yield the same CDR3. This chain uses TRBV18 with TRBJ1-2; 10 bases align to TRBD1. The CDR3 is 14 amino acids. Unmatched junction bases numbered 2, after V lost 0 bases and J lost 7 bases. CDR1 and CDR2 from the germline V gene are KGHSH and LQKENI. CDR3 loop: CASSPPGTGVGYTF. In nucleotides, the CDR3 is TGTGCCAGCTCACCACCAGGGACAGGGGTTGGCTACACCTTC.

The chain combines TRBV27 with TRBJ1-1, with TRBD1 matching 7 bases. CDR3 size: 13 residues. Germline V gene lookup returns CDR1 MNHEY and CDR2 SMNVEV (reference sequence). The V segment lost 6 bases and the J segment 4 bases; nucleotides outside the gene matches: 5. The CDR3 region has the DNA TGTGCCAGCAGCTCCAGGGGGAGCACTGAAGCTTTCTTT. Translation: CASSSRGSTEAFF.

The chain has TRBV4-1 and TRBJ1-1; D might be TRBD1 (5 bases). Germline lookup yields CDR1 MGHRA and CDR2 YSYEKL. The V end lost 3 bases, the J end lost 5 bases, and 13 bases lay between the germline ends. This CDR3 is 14 amino acids long. Here the CDR3 reads CASSQVVGATEAFF. The CDR3 nucleotides read TGCGCCAGCAGCCAGGTGGTAGGGGCGACTGAAGCTTTCTTT.

The rearrangement links TRBV11-2 to TRBJ2-5, with 7 bases matching TRBD2. The CDR3 has 12 residues. The V and J ends lost 4 bases and 4 bases, in that order; junction bases with no gene match: 0. Germline V gene sequence: CDR1 SGHAT, CDR2 FQNNGV. Written as DNA, the CDR3 is TGTGCCAGCAGCTCGGGGGGAGAGACCCAGTACTTC. Its translation is CASSSGGETQYF.

The table lists this clone with a count of one. The V gene is TRBV10-1, the J gene TRBJ2-1; D remains ambiguous. Germline V gene sequence: CDR1 WNHNN, CDR2 SYGVQD (reference sequence). The CDR3 covers 13 residues. Trimming took off 3 bases at V and 8 bases at J, with 11 bases between the two ends. As DNA, the CDR3 is TGCGCCAGCAGTGACCCCTATCAAGATGAGCAGTTCTTC. Translating gives CASSDPYQDEQFF.